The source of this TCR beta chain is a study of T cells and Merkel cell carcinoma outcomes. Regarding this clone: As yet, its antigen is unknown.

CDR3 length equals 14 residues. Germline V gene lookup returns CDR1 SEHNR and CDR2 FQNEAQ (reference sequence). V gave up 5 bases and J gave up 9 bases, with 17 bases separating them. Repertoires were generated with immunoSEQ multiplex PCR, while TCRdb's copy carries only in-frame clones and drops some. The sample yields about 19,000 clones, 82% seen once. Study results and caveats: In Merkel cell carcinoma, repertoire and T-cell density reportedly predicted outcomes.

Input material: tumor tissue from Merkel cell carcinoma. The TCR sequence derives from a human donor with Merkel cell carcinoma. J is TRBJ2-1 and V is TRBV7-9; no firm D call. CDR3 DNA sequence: TGTGCCAGCAGCCTCTCCACGAATACGATTGAGCAGTTCTTC. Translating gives CASSLSTNTIEQFF.